Each of the 7 T cell receptor beta chains below was sequenced from the same sample in a study of blood T cells in healthy people across ages. For the second PCR, which ran for about 6 to 12 cycles, a sample-barcoded 5' primer and a J-beta primer mix were used. TCRdb processed the 5' RACE reads anew with MiXCR; each CDR3 protein has one entry. The sample lists about 1,500,000 distinct CDR3 sequences; about 40% were seen once. Material for sequencing was blood. Every receptor here comes from a woman under 30 in good health.

This clonotype was seen a few times. The gene calls are TRBV20-1 and TRBJ1-1, with D possibly matching TRBD1 (6 bases). Trimming stripped 1 base from V and 10 bases from J, with 13 bases between. Germline-derived CDR1 and CDR2 are DFQATT and SNEGSKA (reference sequence). The CDR3 is 12 residues long. CDR3 residues: CSARGGALGAFF. The CDR3 DNA reads as TGCAGTGCTAGAGGGGGGGCATTGGGAGCTTTCTTT.

The chain uses TRBV20-1 and TRBJ2-3; TRBD2 matches at 11 bases. The CDR3 runs 14 residues. Trimming at V came to 5 bases and at J to 3 bases, leaving 4 bases not matched to a gene. CDR1 and CDR2 from the germline V gene are DFQATT and SNEGSKA (reference sequence). The CDR3 protein is CSAGRLAGTDTQYF. The CDR3 DNA sequence: TGCAGTGCTGGTCGACTAGCGGGAACAGATACGCAGTATTTT.

The CDR3 DNA follows: TGTGCCTGGAGTTCTTCAGCCTACCAGCAGTACTTC. Protein sequence: CAWSSSAYQQYF. The chain uses TRBV30 and TRBJ2-4; D not certain. This CDR3 has 12 amino acids. The V gene lost 2 bases and the J gene lost 13 bases, with 15 bases spanning the gap. Germline loops: CDR1 GTSNPN, CDR2 SVGIG (reference sequence).

V gene TRBV19 combines with J gene TRBJ2-3; 7 positions agree with TRBD2. Trimming at V came to 7 bases and at J to 8 bases, leaving 12 bases not matched to a gene. The CDR3 sequence is 14 residues long. Germline lookup yields CDR1 LNHDA and CDR2 SQIVND (reference sequence). The CDR3 reads CASIKPGGRGTQYF. CDR3 in DNA: TGTGCCAGTATCAAGCCGGGGGGACGAGGTACGCAGTATTTT.

The chain carries TRBV10-3 and TRBJ1-2, with D unclear. Germline V CDR1 and CDR2: ENHRY, SYGVKD. This CDR3 region has 16 residues. The V and J ends lost 0 bases and 2 bases respectively, with 13 bases between them. CDR3: CAISESGSERNYGYTF. CDR3 DNA: TGTGCCATCAGTGAGTCAGGATCGGAACGCAACTATGGCTACACCTTC.

This clonotype showed up just a few times. The chain recombines TRBV5-6 with TRBJ1-6; no definite D call. Germline values: CDR1 SGHDT, CDR2 YYEEEE. Trimming removed 4 bases at V and 7 bases at J, with 12 bases between. The CDR3 consists of 14 residues. Here the CDR3 DNA reads TGTGCCAGCAGCCAAGTGGTGCTCAATTCACCCCTCCACTTT. It translates to CASSQVVLNSPLHF. Variable domain in full (rest from reference TRBV5-6 and TRBJ1-6): DAGVTQSPTHLIKTRGQQVTLRCSPKSGHDTVSWYQQALGQGPQFIFQYYEEEERQRGNFPDRFSGHQFPNYSSELNVNALLLGDSALYLCASSQVVLNSPLHFGNGTRLTVT.

This clonotype was detected a few times. The chain uses TRBV10-3 and TRBJ2-1; 9 nucleotides line up with TRBD2. Trimming cost V 2 bases and J 4 bases; bases outside gene matches: 3. CDR3 length: 15 amino acids. Germline assignment: CDR1 ENHRY and CDR2 SYGVKD. The CDR3 reads CAISEAGGRYNEQFF. The CDR3 DNA reads as TGTGCCATCAGTGAGGCGGGGGGGCGGTACAATGAGCAGTTCTTC.